These T cell receptor beta chains were read from a single sample in a study of T cell responses to AZD1222 COVID-19 vaccine. Repertoires were generated with immunoSEQ multiplex PCR, while TCRdb's copy carries only in-frame clones and drops some. The table includes about 180,000 clones, approximately 94% detected once. The specimen was peripheral blood, collected 28 days after the second AZD1222 dose. These receptors were collected from an adult who received the AZD1222 COVID-19 vaccine. Each CDR3 is given without its conserved first and last residue.

j_gene: TRBJ1-2; v_gene: TRBV2; CDR3aa: ASSNRTSHNYGYT
j_gene: TRBJ2-7; v_gene: TRBV7-9; CDR3aa: ASSFAGDEQY
j_gene: TRBJ2-7; v_gene: TRBV9; CDR3aa: ASSPPGSYEQY
j_gene: TRBJ1-1; v_gene: TRBV28; CDR3aa: ASRPGTGANTEAF
j_gene: TRBJ1-1; v_gene: TRBV6-5; CDR3aa: ASTELVRGAAF
j_gene: TRBJ2-1; v_gene: TRBV3-1/TRBV3-2; CDR3aa: ASSQDTLGGRNEQF
j_gene: TRBJ2-1; v_gene: TRBV2; CDR3aa: ARERTGIGYNEQF
j_gene: TRBJ2-6; v_gene: TRBV25-1; CDR3aa: ASARTGTVAGANVLT
j_gene: TRBJ2-7; v_gene: TRBV28; CDR3aa: ASMIGRALYEQY
j_gene: TRBJ1-2; v_gene: TRBV6-2/TRBV6-3; CDR3aa: ASSYQDSADYGYT
j_gene: TRBJ1-1; v_gene: TRBV19; CDR3aa: ASSINWDGEAF
j_gene: TRBJ1-5; v_gene: TRBV28; CDR3aa: ASSLHRGSNQPQH
j_gene: TRBJ1-5; v_gene: TRBV28; CDR3aa: ASSLFVLQPQH
j_gene: TRBJ2-2; v_gene: TRBV30; CDR3aa: AWSRGTSGELF
j_gene: TRBJ2-5; v_gene: TRBV28; CDR3aa: ASSLGETQY
j_gene: TRBJ1-1; v_gene: TRBV5-1; CDR3aa: ASSFQGNTEAF
j_gene: TRBJ1-5; v_gene: TRBV12-3/TRBV12-4; CDR3aa: ASSRIRDQPQH
j_gene: TRBJ1-5; v_gene: TRBV12-3/TRBV12-4; CDR3aa: ASGRGNQPQH
j_gene: TRBJ1-2; v_gene: TRBV19; CDR3aa: ASSDAGTGLDGYT
j_gene: TRBJ1-4; v_gene: TRBV5-1; CDR3aa: ASSLAGRNEKLF
j_gene: TRBJ1-2; v_gene: TRBV19; CDR3aa: ASSSGRGYGYT
j_gene: TRBJ2-1; v_gene: TRBV10-3; CDR3aa: AISESGYNEQF
j_gene: TRBJ1-1; v_gene: TRBV7-8; CDR3aa: ASSTGTPGSTEAF
j_gene: TRBJ1-1; v_gene: TRBV2; CDR3aa: ASSAKAQVSNTEAF
j_gene: TRBJ1-2; v_gene: TRBV3-1/TRBV3-2; CDR3aa: ASSQEQNYGYT
j_gene: TRBJ1-3; v_gene: TRBV7-9; CDR3aa: ASSLALGTGNTIY
j_gene: TRBJ2-1; v_gene: TRBV4-2; CDR3aa: ASSQDGTVVNEQF
j_gene: TRBJ1-4; v_gene: TRBV5-1; CDR3aa: ASSLPQGPGEKLF
j_gene: TRBJ1-6; v_gene: TRBV30; CDR3aa: AWSAGDYNSPLH
j_gene: TRBJ2-1; v_gene: TRBV6-5; CDR3aa: ASGPSGRIYNEQF
j_gene: TRBJ2-6; v_gene: TRBV27; CDR3aa: ASSYKDDYDVLT
j_gene: TRBJ2-5; v_gene: TRBV28; CDR3aa: ASSSGRSPRTQY
j_gene: TRBJ1-2; v_gene: TRBV2; CDR3aa: ASSSDTSLYGYT
j_gene: TRBJ1-1; v_gene: TRBV19; CDR3aa: ASSIAPGNTEAF
j_gene: TRBJ2-7; v_gene: TRBV27; CDR3aa: ASSFSGRGSEQY
j_gene: TRBJ1-1; v_gene: TRBV19; CDR3aa: ASSTPGGQNTEAF
j_gene: TRBJ2-4; v_gene: TRBV13; CDR3aa: ASSLGGGAKNIQY
j_gene: TRBJ1-6; v_gene: TRBV19; CDR3aa: ASSVGQGIYSPLH
j_gene: TRBJ1-2; v_gene: TRBV29-1; CDR3aa: SVDKGQGPPGTGYT
j_gene: TRBJ1-1; v_gene: TRBV5-1; CDR3aa: ASSLAVNTEAF
j_gene: TRBJ2-7; v_gene: TRBV30; CDR3aa: AWSLGGYNYEQY
j_gene: TRBJ1-3; v_gene: TRBV15; CDR3aa: ATSRGQASGNTIY
j_gene: TRBJ2-3; v_gene: TRBV27; CDR3aa: ASSLSPGDVPDTQY
j_gene: TRBJ2-5; v_gene: TRBV5-1; CDR3aa: ASSLGSTGSGETQY